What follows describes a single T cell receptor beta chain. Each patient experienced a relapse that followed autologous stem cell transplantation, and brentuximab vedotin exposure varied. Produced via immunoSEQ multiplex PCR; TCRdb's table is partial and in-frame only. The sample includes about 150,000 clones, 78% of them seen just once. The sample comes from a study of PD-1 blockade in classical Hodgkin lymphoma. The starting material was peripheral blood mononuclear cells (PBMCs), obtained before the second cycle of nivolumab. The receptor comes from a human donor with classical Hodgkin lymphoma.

The CDR3 region is CASSERWDSAVSPLHF. The CDR3 DNA follows: TGTGCCAGCAGTGAACGATGGGACAGCGCGGTCTCACCCCTCCACTTT. V gene TRBV25-1 combines with J gene TRBJ1-6; 7 bases are shared with TRBD1. Germline assignment: CDR1 MGHDK and CDR2 SYGVNS. The CDR3 is 16 residues long. Germline trimming cut 2 bases from V and 10 bases from J; bases unmatched to any gene: 11. The whole variable domain, remainder taken from reference TRBV25-1 and TRBJ1-6, is EADIYQTPRYLVIGTGKKITLECSQTMGHDKMYWYQQDPGMELHLIHYSYGVNSTEKGDLSSESTVSRIRTEHFPLTLESARPSHTSQYLCASSERWDSAVSPLHFGNGTRLTVT.